This T cell receptor beta chain stems from a study of blood T cell dynamics during melanoma immunotherapy. The V end lost 2 bases, the J end lost 0 bases, and 5 bases lay between the germline ends. Germline V lookup: CDR1 SNHLY, CDR2 FYNNEI. This CDR3 spans 13 amino acids. As to this clone: Its antigen remains unknown.

General observations from the study: Clones driving repertoire changes may be melanoma-specific or general immune activation.

The time point is: pre-treatment baseline. Samples come from before therapy and from week 3 after the first blockade cycle. Disease control meant complete response, partial response or stable disease at 12 weeks. No patient had earlier systemic cancer treatment, concurrent immunosuppressants, or another active cancer. Libraries were prepared by immunoSEQ multiplex PCR; TCRdb keeps only in-frame clonotypes and omits some of them. The data contain over 8,000 clones, about 86% of them singletons. V gene TRBV2 combines with J gene TRBJ2-7, with D uncertain. This sample comprised blood, obtained from a patient treated with checkpoint blockade. This clonotype was sampled from a human donor with melanoma. CDR3 DNA sequence: TGTGCCAGCAGTGAAAAGAGCTCCTACGAGCAGTACTTC. This gives the protein CASSEKSSYEQYF.